The T cell receptor (beta chain) described here comes from a study of blood T cell repertoires in COVID-19. Study details: Sites across the United States, Italy and Spain contributed samples from acute and convalescent COVID-19. The analysed material was cDNA or gDNA that came from T cells, B-cell-depleted T cells, or PBMCs.

Losses at the gene ends were 4 bases for V and 1 base for J; bases not matched to a gene: 3. The V gene's germline CDR1 is LGHNT and CDR2 FRNRAP. This CDR3 has 15 residues. In the authors' methods: For nucleated cells, counts were estimated from reference gene primer amplification. Generated by immunoSEQ multiplex PCR, the TCRdb table keeps only in-frame clones and is missing some. V, J and clone size are taken as reported in that table, and D and trimming were inferred from the DNA itself. The sample has under 150,000 clones; approximately 80% are singletons. The specimen sequenced was peripheral blood. This receptor was identified in a human donor with acute or convalescent COVID-19. The donor label of this sample is uncertain. The chain is built from TRBV12-5 and TRBJ1-1, with 10 bases that match TRBD1. In nucleotides, the CDR3 is TGTGCTAGTGGTTCCGGACAGGGGGGGAACACTGAAGCTTTCTTT. It specifies CASGSGQGGNTEAFF.